This T cell receptor beta chain was captured in a study of shared clonotypes between healthy human individuals. After removal of 6 bases from V and 1 base from J, the junction contained 7 bases not matched to a gene. Germline CDR1 is WSHSY and CDR2 is SAAADI. The CDR3 has 15 amino acids. The data were produced by immunoSEQ multiplex PCR, yet TCRdb's version contains in-frame clones alone and is incomplete. In the table there are some 1 million clones, roughly 75% of which are singletons. The TCR originated in a man between 18 and 35 years old in good health. This rearrangement joins TRBV10-2 to TRBJ1-1, with 8 bases that match TRBD1. Sequenced: memory CD4+ T cells sorted from blood. Stated subset: CD45RA-negative fraction. The DNA of the CDR3 is TGCGCCAGCAGGAACCCACAGGGGGAGAACACTGAAGCTTTCTTT. Protein product: CASRNPQGENTEAFF.